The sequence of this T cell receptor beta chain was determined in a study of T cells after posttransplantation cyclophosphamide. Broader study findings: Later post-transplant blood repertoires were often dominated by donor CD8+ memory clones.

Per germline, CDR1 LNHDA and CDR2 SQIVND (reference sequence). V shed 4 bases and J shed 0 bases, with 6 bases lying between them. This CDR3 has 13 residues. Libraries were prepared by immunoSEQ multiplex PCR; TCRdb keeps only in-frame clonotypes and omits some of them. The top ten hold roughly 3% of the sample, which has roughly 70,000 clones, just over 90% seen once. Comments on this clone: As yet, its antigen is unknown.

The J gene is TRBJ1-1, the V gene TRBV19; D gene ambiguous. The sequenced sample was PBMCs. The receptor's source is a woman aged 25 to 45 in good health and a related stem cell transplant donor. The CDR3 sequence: CASSTQVNTEAFF. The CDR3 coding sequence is TGTGCCAGTAGTACACAAGTGAACACTGAAGCTTTCTTT.